This is a list of T cell receptor beta chains from one sample in a study of shared clonotypes between healthy human individuals. Profiling relied on immunoSEQ multiplex PCR, and the TCRdb table lists in-frame clones only, not all of them. The sample includes over 750,000 clones, 96% of them seen just once. Sequencing was performed on naive CD8+ T cells sorted from blood. These receptors were collected from a young man in good health. Each CDR3 is given without its conserved first and last residue.

J	V	CDR3
TRBJ2-3	TRBV4-1	ASSQGVAGTSTDTQY
TRBJ2-7	TRBV27	ASTLAGGGPYEQY
TRBJ2-5	TRBV27	ASSFRTGAGETQY
TRBJ2-7	TRBV11-2	ASSLAGYYEQY
TRBJ2-1	TRBV6-5	ASKAGVLEYNEQF
TRBJ2-3	TRBV7-9	ASSRGQGEADTQY
TRBJ2-7	TRBV7-2	ASSLLGAEQY
TRBJ2-3	TRBV7-9	ASSLAGGDTQY
TRBJ2-1	TRBV7-9	ASKGNEQF
TRBJ2-7	TRBV4-1	ASSQGWETYEQY
TRBJ1-1	TRBV7-9	ASSSRKQNTEAF
TRBJ1-2	TRBV10-3	AISESQGVKGGYT
TRBJ2-1	TRBV7-8	ASSLAAVPAQDNEQF
TRBJ2-3	TRBV28	ASGQTPGGQY
TRBJ2-7	TRBV19	ASSFVAGGNEQY
TRBJ2-7	TRBV27	ASRFRGTYEQY
TRBJ2-7	TRBV28	ASSFRTSGRNEQY
TRBJ2-1	TRBV9	ASSVVPGYNEQF
TRBJ2-5	TRBV19	ASSMGPGTGYQETQY
TRBJ2-7	TRBV7-9	ASSHRDRVRFGQY
TRBJ2-7	TRBV6-1	AGGVEQY
TRBJ2-7	TRBV4-3	ASSQDSGNSYEQY
TRBJ1-1	TRBV9	ASSSWDRVTEAF
TRBJ2-1	TRBV7-9	ASSPKSTGINEQF
TRBJ1-2	TRBV29-1	SVRDREVGYT
TRBJ1-1	TRBV29-1	SVIMNTEAF
TRBJ2-7	TRBV28	ASSLGSLSSYEQY